This T cell receptor (beta chain) is from a study of blood T cell repertoires in COVID-19. Germline assignment: CDR1 SGHDN and CDR2 FVKESK. V shed 4 bases and J 4 bases; nucleotides not matched to a gene: 0. This CDR3 has 14 residues. Per the original methods: The assay estimated nucleated cells by amplifying reference gene primers. Libraries were prepared by immunoSEQ multiplex PCR; TCRdb keeps only in-frame clonotypes and omits some of them. For V, J and clone size, that table is used; D and trimming come from the DNA. The sample lists around 43,000 clones, 80% occurring once. This chain links TRBV14 with TRBJ1-6; 8 nucleotides agree with TRBD1. The source material was peripheral blood. The TCR sequence derives from a man between 65 and 85 years old with acute or convalescent COVID-19. CDR3 residues: CASSRTGYNSPLHF. CDR3 DNA: TGTGCCAGCAGCCGGACAGGGTATAATTCACCCCTCCACTTT.